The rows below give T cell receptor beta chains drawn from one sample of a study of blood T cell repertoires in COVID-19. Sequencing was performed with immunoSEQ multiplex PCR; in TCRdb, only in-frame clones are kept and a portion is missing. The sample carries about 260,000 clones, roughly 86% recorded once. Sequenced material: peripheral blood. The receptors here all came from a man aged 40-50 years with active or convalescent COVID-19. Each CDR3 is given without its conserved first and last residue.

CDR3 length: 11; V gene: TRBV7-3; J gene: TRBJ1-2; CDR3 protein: ASSPGGKSGYT
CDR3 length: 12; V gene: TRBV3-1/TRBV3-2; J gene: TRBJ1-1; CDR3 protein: ASSPQGMGTEAF
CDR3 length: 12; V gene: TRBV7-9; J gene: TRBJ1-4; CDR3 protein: ASTRGADNEKLF
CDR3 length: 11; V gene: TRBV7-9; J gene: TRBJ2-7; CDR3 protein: ASNREGTYEQY
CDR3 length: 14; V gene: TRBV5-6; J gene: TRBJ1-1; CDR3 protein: ASSQKQGPEDTEAF
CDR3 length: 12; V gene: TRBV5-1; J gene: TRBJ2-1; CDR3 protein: ASSLNWRDNEQF
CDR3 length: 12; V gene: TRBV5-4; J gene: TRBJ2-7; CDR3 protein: ASSLGDRAYEQY
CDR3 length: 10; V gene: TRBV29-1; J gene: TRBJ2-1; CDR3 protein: SVGLRGDEQF
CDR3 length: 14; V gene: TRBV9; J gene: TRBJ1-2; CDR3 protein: ASSVNAGTGSDGYT
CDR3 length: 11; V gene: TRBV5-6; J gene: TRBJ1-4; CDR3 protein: ASSLGGGEKLF
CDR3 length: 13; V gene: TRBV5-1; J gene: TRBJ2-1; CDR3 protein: ASSLNYRRLDEQF
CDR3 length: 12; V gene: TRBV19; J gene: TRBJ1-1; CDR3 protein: ASSPDWLNTEAF
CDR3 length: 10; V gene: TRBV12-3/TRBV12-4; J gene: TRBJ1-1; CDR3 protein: ASSFIYTEAF
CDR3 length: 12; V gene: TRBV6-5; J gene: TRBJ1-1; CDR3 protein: ASMGAGGRTEAF
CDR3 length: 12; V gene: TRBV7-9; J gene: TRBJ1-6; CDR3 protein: ASSQPGWISPLH
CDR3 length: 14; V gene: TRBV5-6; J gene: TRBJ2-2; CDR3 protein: ASSRNRGWNTGELF
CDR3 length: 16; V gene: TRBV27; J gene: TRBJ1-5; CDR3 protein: ASSPLSPQGYSNQPQH
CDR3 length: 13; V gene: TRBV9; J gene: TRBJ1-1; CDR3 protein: ASSVDRGLNTEAF
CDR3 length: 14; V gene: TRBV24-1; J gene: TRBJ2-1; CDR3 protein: ATSDPSGGSYNEQF
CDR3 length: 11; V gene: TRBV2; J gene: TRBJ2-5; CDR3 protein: ASSVWGGEPQY
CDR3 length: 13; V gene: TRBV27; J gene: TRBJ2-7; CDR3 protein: ASNTYDGDLREQY
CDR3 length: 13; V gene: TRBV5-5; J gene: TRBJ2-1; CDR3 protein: ASSSKGLQYNEQF
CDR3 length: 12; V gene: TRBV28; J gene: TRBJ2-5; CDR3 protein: ASILSGGQETQY